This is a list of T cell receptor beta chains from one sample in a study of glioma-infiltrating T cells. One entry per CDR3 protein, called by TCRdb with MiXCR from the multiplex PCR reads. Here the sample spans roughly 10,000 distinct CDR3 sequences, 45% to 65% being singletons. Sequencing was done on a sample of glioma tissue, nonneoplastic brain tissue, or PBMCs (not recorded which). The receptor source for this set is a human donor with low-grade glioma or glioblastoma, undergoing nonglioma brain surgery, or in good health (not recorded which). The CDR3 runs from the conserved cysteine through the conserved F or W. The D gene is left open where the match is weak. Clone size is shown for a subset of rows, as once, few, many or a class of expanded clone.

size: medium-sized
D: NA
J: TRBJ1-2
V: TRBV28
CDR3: CASSTRTYGYTF
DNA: TGTGCCAGCAGTACACGGACTTATGGCTACACCTTC

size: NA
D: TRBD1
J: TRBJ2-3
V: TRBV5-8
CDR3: CSSRTDRWHQDTQYF
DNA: TGTTCCAGCAGAACGGACAGGTGGCACCAAGATACGCAGTATTTT

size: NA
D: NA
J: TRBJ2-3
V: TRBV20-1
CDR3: CSFKRYGRIGDTQYF
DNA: TGCAGCTTCAAACGATATGGGAGGATAGGAGATACGCAGTATTTT

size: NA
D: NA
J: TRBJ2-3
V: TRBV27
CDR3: CASILFLLTGVTDTQYF
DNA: TGTGCCAGCATTTTATTCCTACTAACGGGAGTTACAGATACGCAGTATTTT

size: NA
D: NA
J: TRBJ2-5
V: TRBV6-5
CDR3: CASSSNRETQYF
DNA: TGTGCCAGCAGTTCCAACAGAGAGACCCAGTACTTC

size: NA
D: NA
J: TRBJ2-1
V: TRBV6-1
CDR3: CASTLSWDFEEQFF
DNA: TGTGCCAGCACCCTGAGTTGGGACTTCGAGGAGCAGTTCTTC

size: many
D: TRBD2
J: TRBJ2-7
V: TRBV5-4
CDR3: CASSPPGSGSYEQYF
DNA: TGTGCCAGCAGCCCCCCGGGGAGCGGGAGCTACGAGCAGTACTTC

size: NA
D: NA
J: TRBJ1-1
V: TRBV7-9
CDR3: CASGLVGNEAFF
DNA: TGTGCCAGCGGCTTAGTGGGGAATGAAGCTTTCTTT

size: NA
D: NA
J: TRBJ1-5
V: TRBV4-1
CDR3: CASSKDSSSNKPQHF
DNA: TGCGCCAGCAGCAAGGATAGCAGTAGCAATAAGCCCCAGCATTTT

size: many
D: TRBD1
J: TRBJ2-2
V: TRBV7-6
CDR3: CASSLGFFGQGTNTGELFF
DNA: TGTGCCAGCAGCTTAGGTTTTTTTGGACAGGGCACGAACACCGGGGAGCTGTTTTTT

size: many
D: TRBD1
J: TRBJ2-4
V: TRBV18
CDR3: CASLETGKNIQYF
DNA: TGTGCCAGCTTAGAGACAGGGAAAAACATTCAGTACTTC